This T cell receptor beta chain was documented in a study of blood T cell repertoires in COVID-19 (dated by TCRdb to 2018 to 2020). About the full investigation: Samples covering the acute and convalescent phases of COVID-19 were provided by collaborators in the United States, Italy and Spain. Sample metadata almost always included a de-identified subject ID, COVID-19 status, age in years and sex. Subjects who had been exposed to COVID-19, were actively infected with it, or had recovered from it provided the deeply sampled blood TCRbeta repertoires that made up the dataset. Samples came from the ongoing ImmuneRACE study (first 160 participants) plus 1,254 subjects from 6 global collaborators. The repertoires were made available in a free public database intended to serve as a resource for research on the immune response to SARS-CoV-2. Where available, HLA class I and class II types were taken from metadata supplied by the sample provider and were not determined by assay-based typing. The prospective study material was composed of cDNA or gDNA derived from T cells, B-cell-depleted T cells, or PBMCs. What the research found in general, with its limitations: Clinical and demographic metadata were provided uncurated, with the amount varying by source and participant.

The immunoSEQ Assay, a bias-controlled multiplex PCR, was used to amplify TCRbeta CDR3 regions from genomic DNA. Processing in the source paper ran as follows. Nucleated cell counts per sample were estimated from amplification of reference gene primers within the assay. Sequence reads were collapsed and filtered to measure the absolute abundance of every unique TCRbeta CDR3 rearrangement. For each sample, productive Simpson clonality was calculated by taking the square root of Simpson's diversity index across productive rearrangements. TCRdb stores this immuneACCESS table with in-frame sequences only. Part of the clones is absent; in the studies checked, under half of the shortfall reflects unresolved V genes, and no reason is known for the rest. V, J and clone size are those of that table, while D and trimming were read from the DNA. In all, the sample holds about 99,000 clones, and 65% to 85% of those were seen once. Around 2% of the sample goes to the ten largest clones.

In regard to this clone: The target of this receptor is not known. Base qualities are missing; no much larger clone stands one base away.

Each collaborating institution followed its own protocols to collect whole blood in K2EDTA tubes. For TCRbeta analysis, collaborators shipped samples in one of three forms: frozen whole blood, isolated PBMCs, or DNA extracted from either of those sample types. The CDR3 runs 13 amino acids, cysteine and phenylalanine included. The kept DNA is CDR3 alone, 39 bases in frame from the first base. Trimming takes 8 bases off V and 2 bases off J; junction bases not matched to a gene: 5. Per the germline V gene, SNHLY is the CDR1 and FYNNEI is the CDR2. The source is a man aged 65 to 85 with active or convalescent COVID-19. Source material: peripheral blood. The V and J genes are TRBV2 and TRBJ1-2; the central 7 bases match TRBD1. The encoded CDR3 is CASRTGLNYGYTF. The sequenced DNA: TGTGCCAGCCGGACAGGCTTAAACTATGGCTACACCTTC.